Listed below are T cell receptor beta chains from one sample, sequenced in a study of CD8+ T cells in alopecia areata. Data came from immunoSEQ multiplex PCR; TCRdb stores just in-frame clones and leaves some out. The top ten hold approximately 2.6% of the sample, which has fewer than 150,000 clones, about 61% seen once. Sequencing was performed on CD4+ T cells sorted from blood. The receptor source for this set is a human donor in good health. Both conserved end residues are part of each CDR3. A D gene is named only where the DNA matches it firmly. Some rows mark clone size as missing; the rest say once, few, many or name a class of expanded clone.

CDR3 protein,CDR3 DNA,D gene,J gene,clone size,CDR3 length,V gene
CASTPTGENYGYTF,TGCGCCAGCACCCCGACAGGGGAAAACTATGGCTACACCTTC,TRBD1,TRBJ1-2,once,14,TRBV5-1
CASSSSRGDARTQYF,TGTGCCAGCAGCTCGAGTAGGGGCGACGCGAGGACCCAGTACTTC,NA,TRBJ2-5,NA,15,TRBV11-2
CAWVASGGGKTQYF,TGTGCCTGGGTAGCTAGCGGGGGAGGGAAGACCCAGTACTTC,TRBD2,TRBJ2-5,NA,14,TRBV30
CSASGQGGYGYTF,TGCAGCGCCTCGGGACAGGGAGGCTATGGCTACACCTTC,TRBD1,TRBJ1-2,NA,13,TRBV29-1
CAWNRAFGNQPQHF,TGTGCCTGGAACAGGGCGTTTGGCAATCAGCCCCAGCATTTT,NA,TRBJ1-5,NA,14,TRBV30
CASSLVAPTDTQYF,TGCGCCAGCAGCTTGGTTGCACCCACAGATACGCAGTATTTT,NA,TRBJ2-3,NA,14,TRBV5-1
CASSVDQPSGVYEQYF,TGTGCCAGCAGCGTAGACCAGCCTAGCGGGGTTTACGAGCAGTACTTC,TRBD2,TRBJ2-7,once,16,TRBV9
CASSQEGTTQETQYF,TGTGCCAGCAGCCAAGAAGGGACTACCCAAGAGACCCAGTACTTC,TRBD2,TRBJ2-5,NA,15,TRBV4-2
CASTPGRVFTDTQYF,TGCGCCAGCACCCCTGGAAGGGTGTTCACAGATACGCAGTATTTT,NA,TRBJ2-3,NA,15,TRBV5-1
CASSPRGRTEAFF,TGTGCCAGCTCACCACGGGGGCGTACTGAAGCTTTCTTT,NA,TRBJ1-1,NA,13,TRBV18
CASSFPGTGKETQYF,TGTGCCAGCAGCTTTCCCGGGACAGGGAAAGAGACCCAGTACTTC,TRBD1,TRBJ2-5,few,15,TRBV6-6
CASSLGSGQSYEQYF,TGTGCCAGCAGCTTAGGTTCGGGACAGAGCTACGAGCAGTACTTC,TRBD1,TRBJ2-7,NA,15,TRBV11-2
CAWAREAFF,TGTGCCTGGGCCAGGGAAGCTTTCTTT,NA,TRBJ1-1,NA,9,TRBV30
CASSAGDRDGETQYF,TGTGCCAGCAGTGCCGGGGACAGGGACGGGGAGACCCAGTACTTC,TRBD1,TRBJ2-5,NA,15,TRBV2
CASSPTDKPADTQYF,TGTGCCAGCAGCCCTACGGACAAGCCGGCAGATACGCAGTATTTT,NA,TRBJ2-3,NA,15,TRBV9
CSVRRVGEETQYF,TGCAGCGTTCGTAGGGTGGGCGAGGAGACCCAGTACTTC,NA,TRBJ2-5,few,13,TRBV29-1
CASRNQAHTQYF,TGTGCCAGCAGAAATCAAGCCCATACGCAGTATTTT,NA,TRBJ2-3,few,12,TRBV6-5
CSATGTLEKLFF,TGCAGCGCAACCGGGACACTTGAAAAACTGTTTTTT,NA,TRBJ1-4,NA,12,TRBV29-1
CASRQPALYGYTF,TGTGCCAGTAGACAGCCCGCCCTCTATGGCTACACCTTC,NA,TRBJ1-2,NA,13,TRBV19
CSVADKNTGELFF,TGCAGCGTGGCCGACAAGAACACCGGGGAGCTGTTTTTT,NA,TRBJ2-2,NA,13,TRBV29-1
CASTGTPGGIQYF,TGTGCCTCGACCGGGACCCCGGGGGGCATTCAGTACTTC,TRBD2,TRBJ2-4,NA,13,TRBV7-6
CSVEDQGTYYGYTF,TGCAGCGTTGAAGATCAGGGGACTTACTATGGCTACACCTTC,NA,TRBJ1-2,NA,14,TRBV29-1
CSVPTGVGEKLFF,TGCAGCGTCCCGACAGGGGTTGGCGAAAAACTGTTTTTT,TRBD1,TRBJ1-4,NA,13,TRBV29-1
CASSESTGGYGYTF,TGTGCCAGCAGTGAGTCGACAGGGGGCTATGGCTACACCTTC,TRBD1,TRBJ1-2,NA,14,TRBV25-1
CSVSGGSTDTQYF,TGCAGCGTAAGCGGGGGGAGCACAGATACGCAGTATTTT,TRBD2,TRBJ2-3,NA,13,TRBV29-1
CSVEPDEFRLYNEQFF,TGCAGCGTTGAACCCGACGAGTTTAGACTTTACAATGAGCAGTTCTTC,NA,TRBJ2-1,NA,16,TRBV29-1
CASSLSGTDTQYF,TGCGCCAGCAGCTTGTCTGGCACAGATACGCAGTATTTT,NA,TRBJ2-3,NA,13,TRBV5-1
CAWSPLQGKGGYTF,TGTGCCTGGAGTCCCCTACAGGGAAAAGGTGGCTACACCTTC,NA,TRBJ1-2,once,14,TRBV30
CASSQGLVTGSNQPQHF,TGTGCCAGCAGCCAGGGGTTGGTTACAGGCAGCAATCAGCCCCAGCATTTT,NA,TRBJ1-5,NA,17,TRBV4-2
CASSLGSATKNIQYF,TGTGCCAGCAGCTTAGGGTCGGCGACCAAAAACATTCAGTACTTC,NA,TRBJ2-4,NA,15,TRBV7-2
CASSPPTGIGTEAFF,TGTGCCAGCTCACCACCGACAGGGATAGGCACTGAAGCTTTCTTT,TRBD1,TRBJ1-1,NA,15,TRBV18
CASSEQPSYNSPLHF,TGTGCCAGCAGTGAGCAGCCCTCCTATAATTCACCCCTCCACTTT,NA,TRBJ1-6,NA,15,TRBV6-1
CASSPQVGGNEQFF,TGTGCCAGCTCACCACAAGTGGGTGGAAATGAGCAGTTCTTC,NA,TRBJ2-1,few,14,TRBV18
CSVRDTSYEQYF,TGCAGCGTCCGGGACACCTCCTACGAGCAGTACTTC,NA,TRBJ2-7,NA,12,TRBV29-1
CAWSPWGGGQPQHF,TGTGCCTGGAGTCCGTGGGGAGGAGGGCAGCCCCAGCATTTT,NA,TRBJ1-5,NA,14,TRBV30
CSVEGRNTEAFF,TGCAGCGTTGAGGGCAGGAACACTGAAGCTTTCTTT,NA,TRBJ1-1,few,12,TRBV29-1
CASSPGQANTEAFF,TGTGCCAGCTCCCCGGGACAGGCGAACACTGAAGCTTTCTTT,TRBD1,TRBJ1-1,NA,14,TRBV18
CASKAEGGYNEQFF,TGTGCCAGCAAGGCGGAGGGGGGCTACAATGAGCAGTTCTTC,NA,TRBJ2-1,NA,14,TRBV2
CSVGGWGF,TGCAGCGTTGGAGGGTGGGGTTTT,NA,TRBJ1-1,NA,8,TRBV29-1
CASSRAGYETQYF,TGTGCCAGCAGTCGGGCGGGGTACGAGACCCAGTACTTC,NA,TRBJ2-5,NA,13,TRBV6-6
CSVIGQGASETQYF,TGCAGCGTTATTGGACAGGGGGCATCTGAGACCCAGTACTTC,TRBD1,TRBJ2-5,once,14,TRBV29-1
CASSSGLRGTDTQYF,TGTGCCAGCAGTTCCGGGTTGCGGGGAACAGATACGCAGTATTTT,NA,TRBJ2-3,NA,15,TRBV2
CSAGLAVRETQYF,TGCAGCGCAGGACTAGCGGTCCGTGAGACCCAGTACTTC,TRBD2,TRBJ2-5,NA,13,TRBV29-1
CSVPSGSGANVLTF,TGCAGCGTCCCCTCAGGGAGTGGGGCCAACGTCCTGACTTTC,NA,TRBJ2-6,few,14,TRBV29-1
CASSPGTGWQETQYF,TGTGCCAGCAGCCCTGGGACAGGGTGGCAAGAGACCCAGTACTTC,TRBD1,TRBJ2-5,once,15,TRBV5-8
CASKSQVGDYGYTF,TGTGCCAGCAAATCGCAGGTCGGGGACTATGGCTACACCTTC,NA,TRBJ1-2,NA,14,TRBV27
CATSREGINF,TGTGCCACCAGCAGAGAAGGGATCAATTTT,NA,TRBJ1-3,NA,10,TRBV15
CSVDRRSTDTQYF,TGCAGCGTTGACAGAAGGTCCACAGATACGCAGTATTTT,NA,TRBJ2-3,few,13,TRBV29-1
CASTSGTANSPLHF,TGTGCCAGCACCTCCGGGACAGCAAATTCACCCCTCCACTTT,TRBD1,TRBJ1-6,NA,14,TRBV27
CASRQDRGTQETQYF,TGTGCCAGCAGACAGGACAGGGGTACACAAGAGACCCAGTACTTC,TRBD1,TRBJ2-5,NA,15,TRBV6-1
CASSFSGGTEAFF,TGTGCCAGCAGCTTCAGTGGCGGGACTGAAGCTTTCTTT,NA,TRBJ1-1,NA,13,TRBV2
CSAQTGRSTDTQYF,TGCAGCGCACAGACAGGGCGAAGCACAGATACGCAGTATTTT,TRBD1,TRBJ2-3,NA,14,TRBV29-1
CASSSGTKQFF,TGTGCCAGCAGCTCCGGGACCAAGCAGTTCTTC,NA,TRBJ2-1,NA,11,TRBV5-4
CASSPGGGGRDTQYF,TGTGCCAGCAGTCCTGGAGGCGGGGGGCGAGATACGCAGTATTTT,TRBD2,TRBJ2-3,once,15,TRBV27
CASSQGSNVGELFF,TGTGCCAGCAGCCAAGGGTCAAACGTTGGGGAGCTGTTTTTT,NA,TRBJ2-2,few,14,TRBV14